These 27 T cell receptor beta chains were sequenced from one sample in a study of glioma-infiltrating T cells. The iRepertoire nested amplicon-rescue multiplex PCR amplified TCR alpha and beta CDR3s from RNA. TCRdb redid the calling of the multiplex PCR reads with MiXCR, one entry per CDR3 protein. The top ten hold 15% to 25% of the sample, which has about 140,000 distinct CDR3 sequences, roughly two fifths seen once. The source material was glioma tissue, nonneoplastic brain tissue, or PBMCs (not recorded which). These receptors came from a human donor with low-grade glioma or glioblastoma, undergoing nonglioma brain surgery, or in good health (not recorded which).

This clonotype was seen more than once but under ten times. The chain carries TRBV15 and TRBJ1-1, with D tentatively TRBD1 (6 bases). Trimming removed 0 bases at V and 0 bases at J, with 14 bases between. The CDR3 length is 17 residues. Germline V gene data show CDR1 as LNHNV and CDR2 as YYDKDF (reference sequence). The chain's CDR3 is CATSRDKQQGLNTEAFF. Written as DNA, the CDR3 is TGTGCCACCAGCAGAGACAAACAACAGGGATTGAACACTGAAGCTTTCTTT.

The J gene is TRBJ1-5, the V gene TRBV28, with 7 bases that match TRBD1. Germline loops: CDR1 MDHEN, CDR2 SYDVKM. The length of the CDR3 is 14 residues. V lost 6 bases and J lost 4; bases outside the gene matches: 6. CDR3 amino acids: CASRDDRVNQPQHF. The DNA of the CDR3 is TGTGCCAGCAGGGACGACAGGGTAAATCAGCCCCAGCATTTT.

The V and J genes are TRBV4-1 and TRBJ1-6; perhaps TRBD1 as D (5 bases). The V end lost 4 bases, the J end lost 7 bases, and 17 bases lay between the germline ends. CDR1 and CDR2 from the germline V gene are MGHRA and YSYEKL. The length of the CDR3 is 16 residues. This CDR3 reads CASSLSRQGGNSPLHF. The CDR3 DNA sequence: TGCGCCAGCAGCCTTTCGAGGCAGGGAGGGAATTCACCCCTCCACTTT.

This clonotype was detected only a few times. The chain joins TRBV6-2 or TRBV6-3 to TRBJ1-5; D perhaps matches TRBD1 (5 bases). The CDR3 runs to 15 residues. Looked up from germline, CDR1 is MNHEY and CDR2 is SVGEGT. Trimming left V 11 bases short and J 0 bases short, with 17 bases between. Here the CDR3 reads CAGKRTSYSNQPQHF. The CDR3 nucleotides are TGTGCCGGAAAGAGGACATCTTATAGCAATCAGCCCCAGCATTTT.

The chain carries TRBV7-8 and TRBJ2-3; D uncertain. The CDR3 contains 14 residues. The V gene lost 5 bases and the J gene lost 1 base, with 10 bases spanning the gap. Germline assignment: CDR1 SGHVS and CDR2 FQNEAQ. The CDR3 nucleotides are TGTGCCAGCAGCGGCATAGTCCGCACAGATACGCAGTATTTT. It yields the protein CASSGIVRTDTQYF.

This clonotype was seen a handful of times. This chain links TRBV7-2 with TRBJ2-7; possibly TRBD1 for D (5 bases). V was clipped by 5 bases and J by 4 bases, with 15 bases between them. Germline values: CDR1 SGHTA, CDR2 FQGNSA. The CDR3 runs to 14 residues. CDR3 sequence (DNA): TGTGCCAGCAGCCGAGGAGCCACAGGTTACGAGCAGTACTTC. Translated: CASSRGATGYEQYF. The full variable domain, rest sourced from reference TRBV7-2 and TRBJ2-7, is GAGVSQSPSNKVTEKGKDVELRCDPISGHTALYWYRQSLGQGLEFLIYFQGNSAPDKSGLPSDRFSAERTGGSVSTLTIQRTQQEDSAVYLCASSRGATGYEQYFGPGTRLTVT.

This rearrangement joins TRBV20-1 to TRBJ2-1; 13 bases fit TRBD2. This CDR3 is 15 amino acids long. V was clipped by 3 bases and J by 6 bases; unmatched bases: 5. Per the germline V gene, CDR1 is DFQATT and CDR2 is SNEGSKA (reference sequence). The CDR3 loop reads CSARRLAGGLNEQFF. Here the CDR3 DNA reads TGCAGTGCTAGGAGACTAGCGGGGGGCCTCAATGAGCAGTTCTTC.

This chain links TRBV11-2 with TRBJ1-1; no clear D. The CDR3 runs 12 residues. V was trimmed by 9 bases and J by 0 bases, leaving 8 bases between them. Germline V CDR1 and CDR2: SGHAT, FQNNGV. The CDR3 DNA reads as TGTGCCAGTACACAATTGAACACTGAAGCTTTCTTT. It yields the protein CASTQLNTEAFF.

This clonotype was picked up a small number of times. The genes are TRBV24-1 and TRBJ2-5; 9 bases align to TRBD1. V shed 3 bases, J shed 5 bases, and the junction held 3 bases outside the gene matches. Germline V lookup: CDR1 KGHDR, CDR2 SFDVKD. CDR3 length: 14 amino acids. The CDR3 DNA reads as TGTGCCACCAGTGATCGGACAGGGGCTGAGACCCAGTACTTC. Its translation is CATSDRTGAETQYF.

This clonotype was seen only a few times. CDR3: CASSQEYRGADTQYF. The CDR3 DNA reads as TGCGCCAGCAGCCAAGAGTACAGAGGGGCAGATACGCAGTATTTT. The chain has TRBV4-1 and TRBJ2-3; D tentatively fits TRBD1 or TRBD2 (5 bases each). CDR3 length equals 15 residues. Trimming took off 0 bases at V and 4 bases at J, with 11 bases between the two ends. Germline loops: CDR1 MGHRA, CDR2 YSYEKL.

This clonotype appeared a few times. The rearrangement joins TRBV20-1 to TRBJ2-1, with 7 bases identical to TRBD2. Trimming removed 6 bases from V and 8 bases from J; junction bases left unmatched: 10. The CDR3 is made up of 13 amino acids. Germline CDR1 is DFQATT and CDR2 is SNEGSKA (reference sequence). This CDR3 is CSAGRLAGDEQFF. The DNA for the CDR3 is TGCAGTGCGGGACGACTAGCAGGCGATGAGCAGTTCTTC.

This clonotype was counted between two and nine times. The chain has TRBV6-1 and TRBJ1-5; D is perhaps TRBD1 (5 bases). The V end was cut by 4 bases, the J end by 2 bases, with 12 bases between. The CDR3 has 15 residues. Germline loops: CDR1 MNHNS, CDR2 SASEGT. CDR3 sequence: CASSAGGTGNQPQHF. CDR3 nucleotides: TGTGCCAGCAGTGCCGGGGGAACGGGCAATCAGCCCCAGCATTTT.

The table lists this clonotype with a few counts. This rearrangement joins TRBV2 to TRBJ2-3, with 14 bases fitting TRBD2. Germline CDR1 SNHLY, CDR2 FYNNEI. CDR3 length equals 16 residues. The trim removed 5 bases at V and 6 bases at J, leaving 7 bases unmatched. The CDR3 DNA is TGTGCCAGCAGTCCGACTAGCGGGGGGGCCGGGGATACGCAGTATTTT. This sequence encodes CASSPTSGGAGDTQYF. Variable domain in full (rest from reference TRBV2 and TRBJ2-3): EPEVTQTPSHQVTQMGQEVILRCVPISNHLYFYWYRQILGQKVEFLVSFYNNEISEKSEIFDDQFSVERPDGSNFTLKIRSTKLEDSAMYFCASSPTSGGAGDTQYFGPGTRLTVL.

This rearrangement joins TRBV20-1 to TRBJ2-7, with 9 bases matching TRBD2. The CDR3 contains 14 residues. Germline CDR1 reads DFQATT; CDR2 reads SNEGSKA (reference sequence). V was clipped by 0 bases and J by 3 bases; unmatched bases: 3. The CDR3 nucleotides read TGCAGTGCTAGAGATATGACTAGCGGCTACGAGCAGTACTTC. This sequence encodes CSARDMTSGYEQYF.

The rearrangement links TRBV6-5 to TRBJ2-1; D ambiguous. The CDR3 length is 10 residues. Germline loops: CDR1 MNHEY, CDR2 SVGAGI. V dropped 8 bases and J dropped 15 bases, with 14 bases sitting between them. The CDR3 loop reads CASRTAQGFF. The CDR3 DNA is TGTGCCAGCCGTACAGCCCAAGGGTTCTTC.

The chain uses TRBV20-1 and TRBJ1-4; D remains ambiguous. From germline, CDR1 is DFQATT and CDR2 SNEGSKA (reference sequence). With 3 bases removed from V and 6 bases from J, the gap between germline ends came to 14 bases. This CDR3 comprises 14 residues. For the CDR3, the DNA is TGCAGTGCTAGTCGGTCGGGATCCGATGAAAAACTGTTTTTT. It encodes CSASRSGSDEKLFF.

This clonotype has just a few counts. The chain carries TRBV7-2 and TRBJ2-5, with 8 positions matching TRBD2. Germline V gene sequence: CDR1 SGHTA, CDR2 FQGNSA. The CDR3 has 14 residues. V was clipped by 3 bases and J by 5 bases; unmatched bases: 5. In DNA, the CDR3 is TGTGCCAGCAGCTTCGGGGGGGCGGGTGAGACCCAGTACTTC. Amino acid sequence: CASSFGGAGETQYF.

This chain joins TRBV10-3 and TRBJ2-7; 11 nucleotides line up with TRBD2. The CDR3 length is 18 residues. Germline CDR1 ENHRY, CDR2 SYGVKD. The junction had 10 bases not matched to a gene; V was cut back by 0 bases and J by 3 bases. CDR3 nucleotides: TGTGCCATCAGTGAGTCGTCGGCTAGCGGGGGGATCGACTACGAGCAGTACTTC. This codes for CAISESSASGGIDYEQYF.

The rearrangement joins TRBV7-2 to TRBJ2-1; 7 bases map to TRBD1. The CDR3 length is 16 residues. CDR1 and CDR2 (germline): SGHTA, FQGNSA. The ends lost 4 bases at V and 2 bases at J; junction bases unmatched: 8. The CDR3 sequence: CASSSAGTAAYNEQFF. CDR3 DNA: TGTGCCAGCAGCTCGGCCGGGACAGCTGCCTACAATGAGCAGTTCTTC.

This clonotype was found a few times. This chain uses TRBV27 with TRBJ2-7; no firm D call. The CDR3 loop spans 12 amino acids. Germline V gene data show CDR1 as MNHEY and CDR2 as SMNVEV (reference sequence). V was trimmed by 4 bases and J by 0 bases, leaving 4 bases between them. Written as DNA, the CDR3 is TGTGCCAGCAGTTCCAACTCCTACGAGCAGTACTTC. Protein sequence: CASSSNSYEQYF.

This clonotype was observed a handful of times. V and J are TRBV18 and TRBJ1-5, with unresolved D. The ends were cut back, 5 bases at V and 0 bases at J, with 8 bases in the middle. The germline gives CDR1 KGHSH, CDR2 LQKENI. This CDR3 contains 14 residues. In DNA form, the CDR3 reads TGTGCCAGCTCAAGCGGTTTTAGCAATCAGCCCCAGCATTTT. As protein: CASSSGFSNQPQHF.

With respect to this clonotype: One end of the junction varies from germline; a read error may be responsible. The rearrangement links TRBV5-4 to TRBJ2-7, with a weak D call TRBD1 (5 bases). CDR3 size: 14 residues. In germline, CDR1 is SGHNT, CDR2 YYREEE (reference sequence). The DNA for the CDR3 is TGCGCCAGCAGCCAAATCGACAGAGCCTACGAGCAGTACTTC. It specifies CASSQIDRAYEQYF.

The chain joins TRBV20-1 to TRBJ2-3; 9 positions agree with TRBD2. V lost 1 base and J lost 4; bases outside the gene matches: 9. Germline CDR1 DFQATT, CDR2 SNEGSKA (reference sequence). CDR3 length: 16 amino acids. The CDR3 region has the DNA TGCAGTGCTAGAGTAGGTAGCGGGAGTTCGTCAGATACGCAGTATTTT. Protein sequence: CSARVGSGSSSDTQYF.

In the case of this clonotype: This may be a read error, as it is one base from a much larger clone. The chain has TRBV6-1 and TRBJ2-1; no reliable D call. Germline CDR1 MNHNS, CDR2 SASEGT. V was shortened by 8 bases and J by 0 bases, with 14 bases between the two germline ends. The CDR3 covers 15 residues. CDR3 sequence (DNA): TGTGCCAGCGGGCCCATGTATATCTCCTACAATGAGCAGTTCTTC. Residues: CASGPMYISYNEQFF.

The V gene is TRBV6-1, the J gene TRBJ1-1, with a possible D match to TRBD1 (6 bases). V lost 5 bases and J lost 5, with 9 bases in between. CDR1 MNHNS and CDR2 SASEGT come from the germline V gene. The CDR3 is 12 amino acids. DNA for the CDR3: TGTGCCAGCAGTACGCAGGGGACTGAAGCTTTCTTT. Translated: CASSTQGTEAFF.

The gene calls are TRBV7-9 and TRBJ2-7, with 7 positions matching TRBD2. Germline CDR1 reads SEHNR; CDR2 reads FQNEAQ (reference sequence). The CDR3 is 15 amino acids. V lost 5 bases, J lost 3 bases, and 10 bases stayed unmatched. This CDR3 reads CASSPDLAEVYEQYF. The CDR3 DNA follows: TGTGCCAGCAGCCCAGACCTAGCGGAGGTCTACGAGCAGTACTTC.

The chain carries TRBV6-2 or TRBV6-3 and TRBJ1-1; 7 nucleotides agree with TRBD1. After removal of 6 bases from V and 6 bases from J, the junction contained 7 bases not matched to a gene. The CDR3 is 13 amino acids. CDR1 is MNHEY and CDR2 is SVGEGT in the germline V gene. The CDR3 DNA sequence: TGTGCCAGCAGACCACAGGGGTCCCCTGAAGCTTTCTTT. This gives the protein CASRPQGSPEAFF.